This TCR beta chain stems from a study of shared T cell receptors in the human thymus. Assay: immunoSEQ multiplex PCR; the TCRdb copy retains only in-frame clones and omits some. Of under 450,000 clones in the sample, about 95% were seen once. CDR3 length: 15 amino acids. The V end lost 2 bases, the J end lost 0 bases, and 11 bases lay between the germline ends. CDR1 is MNHEY, CDR2 SMNVEV, per germline (reference sequence). The sequencing input was thymocytes. This TCR came from a human donor. The gene calls are TRBV27 and TRBJ2-7; D perhaps matches TRBD1 (5 bases). The CDR3 loop reads CASSLDPDSSYEQYF. The CDR3 nucleotides are TGTGCCAGCAGTTTAGATCCCGACAGCTCCTACGAGCAGTACTTC.